Listed here are 29 T cell receptor beta chains from one sample, sequenced in a study of T cells in Graves' hyperthyroidism and ophthalmopathy. Using RNA transcripts as the source, TCR beta CDR3 regions were amplified. First-round RT-PCR with HTBI primers amplified the TCR CDR3 region. Via MiXCR, TCRdb re-called the multiplex PCR reads, giving one row per CDR3 protein. The sample consists of fewer than 750,000 distinct CDR3 sequences, more than 14% of them appearing once. The sample taken for sequencing was blood. The receptors were sampled from a woman in her fifties or sixties with Graves' ophthalmopathy.

The chain recombines TRBV4-2 with TRBJ2-7; TRBD2 matches 12 bases. Germline V gene lookup returns CDR1 LGHNA and CDR2 YNFKEQ. V shed 6 bases and J 4 bases; nucleotides not matched to a gene: 10. The CDR3 consists of 16 residues. The CDR3 nucleotides read TGTGCCAGCAGTCAAAACCCGACTAGCGGGAGTTACGAGCAGTACTTC. Residues: CASSQNPTSGSYEQYF.

This rearrangement joins TRBV4-3 to TRBJ2-1; 8 positions match TRBD2. The last part of the DNA fits TRBJ2-7 better; the J call may be wrong. The CDR3 is made up of 15 amino acids. Looked up from germline, CDR1 is LGHNA and CDR2 is YSLEER. The CDR3 nucleotides read TGCGCCAGCAGCCAAGGCCAGCTAGCGGGCTATGAGCAGTACTTC. Translating it yields CASSQGQLAGYEQYF.

This clonotype was seen repeatedly, ten times or more. This chain uses TRBV15 with TRBJ2-7; perhaps TRBD2 as D (7 bases). The CDR3 runs to 16 residues. The V end lost 3 bases, the J end lost 4 bases, and 19 bases lay between the germline ends. Per the germline V gene, CDR1 is LNHNV and CDR2 is YYDKDF (reference sequence). The CDR3 sequence: CATSRLGAGVTYEQYF. The CDR3 coding sequence is TGTGCCACCAGCAGGCTGGGGGCGGGAGTTACGTACGAGCAGTACTTC.

On this clonotype: Possible read error: a much larger clone is one base away. The rearrangement joins TRBV12-3 or TRBV12-4 to TRBJ2-7; 10 nucleotides line up with TRBD1. The CDR3 extends over 14 amino acids. V gave up 6 bases and J gave up 8 bases; unmatched junction bases: 10. CDR3 protein: CASRGQGNLYKQYF. CDR3 bases: TGTGCCAGCAGGGGACAGGGGAACTTATACAAGCAGTACTTC.

This clonotype was seen ten or more times. The chain uses TRBV12-3 or TRBV12-4 and TRBJ1-5, with D possibly matching TRBD1 (5 bases). The CDR3 is 14 residues long. V was clipped by 7 bases and J by 2 bases, with 12 bases between them. CDR3 region: CASTILQGNQPQHF. In DNA, the CDR3 is TGTGCCAGCACCATATTACAGGGCAATCAGCCCCAGCATTTT.

This clonotype was found a few times. J is TRBJ2-7 and V is TRBV28; D is tentatively TRBD1 or TRBD2 (5 bases each). Trimming pared 5 bases from V and 12 bases from J, leaving 14 bases between. CDR1 MDHEN and CDR2 SYDVKM come from the germline V gene. CDR3 length: 11 residues. CDR3 coding DNA: TGTGCCAGCAGTATCGGGACGCTGCGGTACTTC. It specifies CASSIGTLRYF.

This clonotype was detected ten times or more. The gene calls are TRBV4-3 and TRBJ2-7; the match to TRBD1 covers 8 bases. This CDR3 has 14 residues. The germline gives CDR1 LGHNA, CDR2 YSLEER. The ends lost 0 bases at V and 3 bases at J; junction bases unmatched: 1. CDR3 DNA sequence: TGCGCCAGCAGCCAAGAGACAGGGGACTACGAGCAGTACTTC. Encoded protein: CASSQETGDYEQYF.

The chain employs TRBV9 and TRBJ2-3, with TRBD2 matching over 9 bases. V lost 3 bases, J lost 4 bases, and 12 bases stayed unmatched. Germline V gene lookup returns CDR1 SGDLS and CDR2 YYNGEE. This CDR3 region has 17 residues. The CDR3 bases are TGTGCCAGCAGCGGGCGGGGGGGGCTGATTGGGGCAGATACGCAGTATTTT. Translated, it gives CASSGRGGLIGADTQYF.

This clonotype was picked up many times. The chain links TRBV12-3 or TRBV12-4 to TRBJ1-1; TRBD1 might be the D (5 bases). V was clipped by 3 bases and J by 2 bases, with 16 bases between them. The CDR3 covers 16 residues. The chain's CDR3 is CASSFSLGTANTEAFF. The CDR3, as DNA: TGTGCCAGCAGTTTCTCGTTAGGGACGGCAAACACTGAAGCTTTCTTT.

At least ten counts were recorded for this clonotype. V and J are TRBV3-1 and TRBJ1-5, with D unclear. The germline V and J ends were trimmed by 0 bases and 2 bases, with 2 bases remaining between them. The CDR3 contains 13 residues. Germline CDR1 is LGHDT and CDR2 is YNNKEL (reference sequence). This chain's CDR3 is CASSQEGNQPQHF. The CDR3 DNA is TGTGCCAGCAGCCAAGAAGGCAATCAGCCCCAGCATTTT.

Many counts were recorded for this clonotype. The chain combines TRBV5-1 with TRBJ1-1; tentatively, D is TRBD1 (5 bases). This CDR3 has 13 amino acids. Trimming shortened V by 5 bases and J by 0 bases, and 8 bases separated the two germline ends. The germline V gene encodes CDR1 SGHRS and CDR2 YFSETQ. The CDR3 protein is CASRGGMNTEAFF. CDR3 bases: TGCGCCAGCAGGGGGGGGATGAACACTGAAGCTTTCTTT.

This clonotype was recorded many times. The chain couples TRBV28 to TRBJ1-1; D not certain. CDR1 MDHEN and CDR2 SYDVKM come from the germline V gene. V was trimmed by 1 base and J by 0 bases, leaving 3 bases between them. The CDR3 has 13 amino acids. Written as DNA, the CDR3 is TGTGCCAGCAGTTTATTTTTGAACACTGAAGCTTTCTTT. Its protein is CASSLFLNTEAFF.

This clonotype has at least ten counts. The V gene is TRBV5-1, the J gene TRBJ2-3; 8 nucleotides agree with TRBD1. The CDR3 consists of 14 residues. The V gene end was trimmed by 4 bases and the J gene end by 4 bases; junction bases not matched to a gene: 5. Looked up from germline, CDR1 is SGHRS and CDR2 is YFSETQ. The CDR3 DNA follows: TGCGCCAGCAGCGCGGACAGGGAGGCAGATACGCAGTATTTT. Translated: CASSADREADTQYF.

This clonotype was detected ten times or more. This chain links TRBV11-2 with TRBJ2-2, with 12 bases fitting TRBD2. The germline CDR1 and CDR2 sequences are SGHAT and FQNNGV. There are 17 residues in the CDR3. The J segment lost 4 bases and the V segment lost 1 base, leaving 4 bases of the junction unmatched. DNA of the CDR3: TGTGCCAGCAGCTTAGCCGGGGGACTAGCGGGCACCGGGGAGCTGTTTTTT. Amino acids: CASSLAGGLAGTGELFF.

This clonotype was counted many times. This chain joins TRBV9 and TRBJ2-3, with 9 bases aligning to TRBD2. Losses at the gene ends were 0 bases for V and 1 base for J; bases not matched to a gene: 3. Germline CDR1 reads SGDLS; CDR2 reads YYNGEE. This CDR3 has 16 amino acids. CDR3 DNA: TGTGCCAGCAGCGTAGGGGCGGGAGGGGGCACAGATACGCAGTATTTT. Encoded protein: CASSVGAGGGTDTQYF.

This chain links TRBV5-4 with TRBJ1-2; D is perhaps TRBD1 (6 bases). CDR3 length: 16 amino acids. The germline V gene encodes CDR1 SGHNT and CDR2 YYREEE (reference sequence). V was pared by 6 bases and J by 6 bases, with 24 bases between. CDR3 DNA: TGTGCCAGCAACAATCAAGGGGGGGTTCTTGAGGATGGCTACACCTTC. Translated: CASNNQGGVLEDGYTF.

Of note for this clonotype: One end of the junction does not line up with germline, which may come from a read error. V usage is TRBV7-6 and J usage is TRBJ2-1; no reliable D call. Germline assignment: CDR1 SGHVS and CDR2 FNYEAQ. The CDR3 is made up of 11 amino acids. This chain's CDR3 is CVSSLEWEQFF. The CDR3 DNA follows: TGTGTCAGCAGCTTAGAGTGGGAGCAGTTCTTC.

This clonotype has ten or more counts. DNA for the CDR3: TGTGCCAGCAGTTTCCTGGGGGGGGCAGATACGCAGTATTTT. This sequence encodes CASSFLGGADTQYF. This chain links TRBV28 with TRBJ2-3; 7 bases align to TRBD2. CDR3 size: 14 residues. Germline V gene lookup returns CDR1 MDHEN and CDR2 SYDVKM. With V trimmed by 3 bases and J by 4 bases, 4 bases remained unmatched.

V and J are TRBV9 and TRBJ2-6; D gene ambiguous. Germline V gene sequence: CDR1 SGDLS, CDR2 YYNGEE. With 3 bases removed from V and 5 bases from J, the gap between germline ends came to 6 bases. The CDR3 totals 13 residues. The DNA of the CDR3 is TGTGCCAGCAGCGCCCCCCGGGCCAACGTCCTGACTTTC. Translation gives CASSAPRANVLTF.

This sequence joins TRBV19 and TRBJ1-2; D gene uncertain. This CDR3 has 10 amino acids. The ends were cut back, 4 bases at V and 8 bases at J, with 5 bases in the middle. The germline V gene encodes CDR1 LNHDA and CDR2 SQIVND (reference sequence). The CDR3 sequence: CASSKRGYTF. In nucleotides, the CDR3 is TGTGCCAGTAGTAAGAGGGGCTACACCTTC.

The V call is TRBV28, the J call TRBJ2-7; 13 positions agree with TRBD2. J was trimmed by 2 bases and V by 7 bases; bases with no gene match: 17. The CDR3 is 19 amino acids. From germline, CDR1 is MDHEN and CDR2 SYDVKM. CDR3 coding DNA: TGTGCCAGCACCCAAGGGGGACCGGGACTAGCGGGACCCACCTACGAGCAGTACTTC. Its protein product is CASTQGGPGLAGPTYEQYF. The full variable domain, in which reference TRBV28 and TRBJ2-7 provide the parts outside the CDR3, is DVKVTQSSRYLVKRTGEKVFLECVQDMDHENMFWYRQDPGLGLRLIYFSYDVKMKEKGDIPEGYSVSREKKERFSLILESASTNQTSMYLCASTQGGPGLAGPTYEQYFGPGTRLTVT.

This clonotype was seen a handful of times. The chain joins TRBV5-6 to TRBJ2-1; D is uncertain. The germline V gene has CDR1 SGHDT and CDR2 YYEEEE. CDR3 length equals 15 residues. The V gene lost 2 bases and the J gene lost 2 bases, with 11 bases spanning the gap. DNA of the CDR3: TGTGCCAGCAGCTTTGCTCTCGGAGCCTACAATGAGCAGTTCTTC. It is translated as CASSFALGAYNEQFF. Based on the CDR3 plus reference TRBV5-6 and TRBJ2-1, the full variable domain is DAGVTQSPTHLIKTRGQQVTLRCSPKSGHDTVSWYQQALGQGPQFIFQYYEEEERQRGNFPDRFSGHQFPNYSSELNVNALLLGDSALYLCASSFALGAYNEQFFGPGTRLTVL.

The gene calls are TRBV19 and TRBJ2-7, with 10 nucleotides matching TRBD1. This CDR3 contains 16 residues. Trimming at V came to 5 bases and at J to 2 bases, leaving 9 bases not matched to a gene. The germline V gene has CDR1 LNHDA and CDR2 SQIVND (reference sequence). CDR3 DNA sequence: TGTGCCAGTAGTGGGATGGACAGGGGGTCTCCCTACGAGCAGTACTTC. Amino acid sequence: CASSGMDRGSPYEQYF.

This chain connects TRBV12-3 or TRBV12-4 to TRBJ1-1; TRBD1 matches at 7 bases. V lost 3 bases, J lost 3 bases, and 10 bases stayed unmatched. CDR3 length equals 16 residues. The CDR3 DNA is TGTGCCAGCAGTTTTCTGACAGGGAGGGGGGACACTGAAGCTTTCTTT. It is translated as CASSFLTGRGDTEAFF.

This clonotype was seen a handful of times. The CDR3 reads CASSTRGPYNSPLHF. The CDR3 DNA follows: TGTGCCAGCAGTACTAGGGGTCCCTATAATTCACCCCTCCACTTT. The J gene is TRBJ1-6, the V gene TRBV27, with D possibly TRBD1 on 5 matching bases. The ends were cut back, 5 bases at V and 2 bases at J, with 10 bases in the middle. This CDR3 contains 15 residues. Germline assignment: CDR1 MNHEY and CDR2 SMNVEV (reference sequence).

There are many counts of this clonotype. This rearrangement joins TRBV7-2 to TRBJ2-7; 7 nucleotides match TRBD1. CDR1 is SGHTA and CDR2 is FQGNSA in the germline V gene. CDR3 length: 12 residues. Unmatched junction bases numbered 5, after V lost 5 bases and J lost 7 bases. This CDR3 is CASSQGVGEQYF. The CDR3 nucleotides read TGTGCCAGCAGCCAGGGGGTAGGTGAGCAGTACTTC.

A few counts support this clonotype. The chain is built from TRBV6-5 and TRBJ1-5, with 9 bases fitting TRBD1. Germline V gene lookup returns CDR1 MNHEY and CDR2 SVGAGI. The CDR3 consists of 16 residues. With 2 bases clipped from V and 6 bases from J, the junction kept 8 bases outside the gene matches. This CDR3 is CASSYLTGGVGQPQHF. CDR3 sequence (DNA): TGTGCCAGCAGTTACCTAACAGGGGGCGTAGGTCAGCCCCAGCATTTT.

This clonotype was detected only once. This chain connects TRBV19 to TRBJ1-1; D ambiguous. The V gene's germline CDR1 is LNHDA and CDR2 SQIVND (reference sequence). This CDR3 spans 15 amino acids. V lost 1 base to trimming and J lost 2 bases, with 11 bases between them. The CDR3: CASSIGQVLNTEAFF. CDR3 DNA sequence: TGTGCCAGTAGTATAGGGCAGGTCCTAAACACTGAAGCTTTCTTT. The full variable domain, rest sourced from reference TRBV19 and TRBJ1-1, is DGGITQSPKYLFRKEGQNVTLSCEQNLNHDAMYWYRQDPGQGLRLIYYSQIVNDFQKGDIAEGYSVSREKKESFPLTVTSAQKNPTAFYLCASSIGQVLNTEAFFGQGTRLTVV.

This clonotype has a count of ten or more. The DNA is left out, because the CDR3 cannot be placed on it with certainty; the CDR3 is given as TCRdb lists it. The chain couples TRBV10-3 to TRBJ1-2; the table's D call, TRBD1, was not checked against the DNA. The CDR3 totals 16 residues, both ends included. CDR1 and CDR2 from the germline V gene are ENHRY and SYGVKD. CDR3 protein: CTVYFCAIRGTEGYTF.